The clone carrying this T cell receptor (beta chain) is a singleton in its sample. Its specificity is not known. The sample belongs to a study of T cell responses to AZD1222 COVID-19 vaccine. CDR3 length: 18 amino acids. CDR1 and CDR2 from the germline V gene are MDHEN and SYDVKM. Trimming cost V 5 bases and J 0 bases; bases outside gene matches: 10. Regarding the study as a whole: Sampled repertoires all dated from after the peak T cell response. The reported proportion of spike-specific TCRs targeting unmutated variant regions was nearly half. Donors in the cohort were predominantly white British and more often female, and clonal diversity was possibly underestimated.

Measured with immunoSEQ multiplex PCR; TCRdb has only the in-frame clones, and not every one. In the table there are 200,000 or so clones, over 80% of which are singletons. The gene calls are TRBV28 and TRBJ2-6, with 7 bases fitting TRBD1. The receptor's source is an adult in good health. The material sequenced was peripheral blood, taken on day 0 of MenACWY control vaccination. CDR3 amino acids: CASSLPTGAGSGANVLTF. CDR3 DNA: TGTGCCAGCAGTCTACCTACAGGGGCGGGCTCTGGGGCCAACGTCCTGACTTTC. Together with reference TRBV28 and TRBJ2-6, the CDR3 gives the full variable domain: DVKVTQSSRYLVKRTGEKVFLECVQDMDHENMFWYRQDPGLGLRLIYFSYDVKMKEKGDIPEGYSVSREKKERFSLILESASTNQTSMYLCASSLPTGAGSGANVLTFGAGSRLTVL.